These 8 T cell receptor beta chains were sequenced from one sample in a study of regulatory T cells in long-lasting Graves disease (dated by TCRdb to about 2021). According to the study, the label for this sample's time point signals: persistent/refractory GD, antithyroid drugs over 5 years with positive TRAb. RNA was extracted from PBMCs in TRIzol for both TCR sequencing and RNA sequencing. The library was prepared using multiplex PCR. Sequencer: Illumina HiSeq 4000. CDR3 regions were amplified by Arm-PCR with iRepertoire HTBI primers to construct TCR beta libraries. TCRdb passed the public sequencing reads through fastp at Q25 and MiXCR, retaining productive beta sequences. Under each unique CDR3 protein, matching rows form one entry showing the most common genes and DNA. This sample has about 450,000 distinct CDR3 sequences in its table, and about a quarter of those were observed once. Roughly 28% of the sample comes from the top ten.

The sequences come from peripheral blood mononuclear cells (PBMCs), collected when the disease was refractory, from a patient treated with antithyroid drugs. The receptor set was obtained from a female donor with Graves disease.

V and J are TRBV28 and TRBJ2-1, with D hard to call. The V and J ends lost 7 bases and 9 bases respectively, with 13 bases between them. Looked up from germline, CDR1 is MDHEN and CDR2 is SYDVKM. The CDR3 runs 12 residues. This chain's CDR3 is CASNLGRREQFF. Here the CDR3 DNA reads TGTGCCAGCAACTTAGGACGTCGTGAGCAGTTCTTC.

The J gene is TRBJ1-4, the V gene TRBV12-3 or TRBV12-4; D is possibly TRBD1 (5 bases). This CDR3 has 12 amino acids. Trimming left V 5 bases short and J 13 bases short, with 14 bases between. In nucleotides, the CDR3 is TGTGCCAGCAGTACACCGACAGCGAGACTGTTTTTT. Its protein is CASSTPTARLFF.

The V and J genes are TRBV20-1 and TRBJ2-1; D unresolved. The CDR3 length is 16 residues. The germline V and J ends were trimmed by 3 bases and 0 bases, with 15 bases remaining between them. Germline values: CDR1 DFQATT, CDR2 SNEGSKA (reference sequence). In nucleotides, the CDR3 is TGCAGTGCTAGGGTCAGCCTGAATCCCTCCTACAATGAGCAGTTCTTC. It yields the protein CSARVSLNPSYNEQFF.

In its sample, this clonotype was seen many times. The rearrangement joins TRBV28 to TRBJ1-3; no definite D call. V lost 3 bases and J lost 0, with 3 bases in between. The CDR3 totals 13 residues. In germline, CDR1 is MDHEN, CDR2 SYDVKM. CDR3 region: CASSFASGNTIYF. CDR3 coding DNA: TGTGCCAGCAGTTTCGCCTCTGGAAACACCATATATTTT.

Ten or more counts support this clonotype. This chain connects TRBV28 to TRBJ1-2; D gene ambiguous. This CDR3 comprises 15 residues. V lost 2 bases to trimming and J lost 4 bases, with 14 bases between them. Germline loops: CDR1 MDHEN, CDR2 SYDVKM. The chain's CDR3 is CASSLRVGTLYGYTF. Here the CDR3 DNA reads TGTGCCAGCAGTTTACGTGTCGGAACTCTCTATGGCTACACCTTC.

The chain joins TRBV11-1 to TRBJ2-7, with a weak D call TRBD1 (6 bases). The CDR3 totals 15 residues. Germline CDR1 is SGHAT and CDR2 is FQDESV (reference sequence). V lost 5 bases and J 2 bases, leaving 16 bases between the germline ends. CDR3 coding DNA: TGTGCCAGCAGCCAGGGGCCGCGATACCCCTACGAGCAGTACTTC. Translation: CASSQGPRYPYEQYF.

This clonotype was recorded a few times. The genes are TRBV7-2 and TRBJ2-7; 11 nucleotides agree with TRBD1. Germline assignment: CDR1 SGHTA and CDR2 FQGNSA. The CDR3 covers 16 residues. V lost 2 bases and J lost 4; bases outside the gene matches: 7. CDR3 nucleotide sequence: TGTGCCAGCAGCTTATCCGGGACAGGGGGAATTTACGAGCAGTACTTC. Translated: CASSLSGTGGIYEQYF.

This clonotype was counted at least ten times. The chain joins TRBV28 to TRBJ1-1, with D tentatively TRBD1 (5 bases). Trimming stripped 5 bases from V and 8 bases from J, with 15 bases between. Germline V gives CDR1 MDHEN, CDR2 SYDVKM. The CDR3 extends over 13 amino acids. DNA of the CDR3: TGTGCCAGCAGTGCCCCGGGGCAGAGAGAAGCTTTCTTT. Protein sequence: CASSAPGQREAFF.